The 28 T cell receptor beta chains reported below all come from one sample, sequenced in a study of blood T cell repertoires in COVID-19. Here immunoSEQ multiplex PCR was the method, and the copy in TCRdb shows in-frame clones only, minus some. The table shows about 480,000 clones, with more than 75% occurring only once. Sequenced sample: PBMCs or T cells enriched from blood (not recorded which). The receptors were sampled from a woman in her thirties or forties who had recovered from COVID-19.

The chain recombines TRBV11-2 with TRBJ2-3; D perhaps matches TRBD2 (5 bases). With 1 base removed from V and 5 bases from J, the gap between germline ends came to 16 bases. The germline V gene encodes CDR1 SGHAT and CDR2 FQNNGV. The CDR3 is made up of 16 amino acids. CDR3 sequence reads: CASSLVAYLAQDTQYF. The CDR3 DNA reads TGTGCCAGCAGCTTAGTTGCGTATCTAGCACAAGATACGCAGTATTTT.

The V call is TRBV11-2, the J call TRBJ2-1; perhaps TRBD2 as D (6 bases). The CDR3 consists of 13 residues. Trimming left V 0 bases short and J 9 bases short, with 9 bases between. The V gene's germline CDR1 is SGHAT and CDR2 FQNNGV. CDR3 in DNA: TGTGCCAGCAGCTTAGACCGAGCGGGTGAGCAGTTCTTC. Translating gives CASSLDRAGEQFF.

The V call is TRBV28, the J call TRBJ2-5; D perhaps matches TRBD1 (5 bases). V dropped 11 bases and J dropped 0 bases, with 10 bases sitting between them. The CDR3 spans 12 residues. Germline V gene lookup returns CDR1 MDHEN and CDR2 SYDVKM. The CDR3 reads CAAQGYQETQYF. CDR3 DNA: TGTGCCGCTCAGGGCTACCAAGAGACCCAGTACTTC.

CDR3 DNA: TGTGCCAGCTCACCCCTCCGAGGGACAGGATCCAGCTCTGGGGCCAACGTCCTGACTTTC. Residues: CASSPLRGTGSSSGANVLTF. The rearrangement joins TRBV18 to TRBJ2-6, with 8 positions matching TRBD1. The trim removed 3 bases at V and 0 bases at J, leaving 13 bases unmatched. The CDR3 runs 20 residues. CDR1 KGHSH and CDR2 LQKENI come from the germline V gene.

The chain uses TRBV6-2 or TRBV6-3 and TRBJ2-1, with 12 nucleotides matching TRBD2. CDR3 size: 15 residues. V shed 7 bases and J 7 bases; nucleotides not matched to a gene: 8. CDR1 and CDR2 from the germline V gene are MNHEY and SVGEGT. The CDR3 coding sequence is TGTGCCAGCACCCCACTAGCGGGAGGTTTAAATGAGCAGTTCTTC. Amino acids: CASTPLAGGLNEQFF.

The chain joins TRBV4-2 to TRBJ2-2; 14 nucleotides line up with TRBD2. Germline loops: CDR1 LGHNA, CDR2 YNFKEQ. This CDR3 spans 19 amino acids. V lost 4 bases to trimming and J lost 4 bases; unmatched junction nucleotides: 11. CDR3: CASSRGTSGSPRITGELFF. CDR3 nucleotide sequence: TGTGCCAGCAGCCGCGGGACTAGCGGGAGCCCTCGGATCACCGGGGAGCTGTTTTTT.

V and J are TRBV4-1 and TRBJ1-2; D is ambiguous. The germline V gene has CDR1 MGHRA and CDR2 YSYEKL. Deletions cut 4 bases from V and 1 base from J, with 10 bases between. The CDR3 is 14 residues long. The CDR3 nucleotides read TGCGCCAGCAGCCCGGGAGAGAATAACTATGGCTACACCTTC. Its protein is CASSPGENNYGYTF.

Concerning this clone itself: In the same sample, other DNA sequences code for this CDR3. This chain links TRBV18 with TRBJ1-1, with D tentatively TRBD1 (6 bases). From germline, CDR1 is KGHSH and CDR2 LQKENI. The CDR3 runs to 12 residues. Trimming shortened V by 3 bases and J by 6 bases, and 8 bases separated the two germline ends. DNA for the CDR3: TGTGCCAGCTCACCGGGGGGGCCTGAAGCTTTCTTT. Its translation is CASSPGGPEAFF.

The chain uses TRBV19 and TRBJ2-3, with a possible D match to TRBD2 (6 bases). Germline loops: CDR1 LNHDA, CDR2 SQIVND (reference sequence). V dropped 5 bases and J dropped 5 bases, with 20 bases sitting between them. The length of the CDR3 is 16 residues. CDR3 DNA: TGTGCCAGTAGTCCGGCTAGCGCCATACGGGGAGATACGCAGTATTTT. It is translated as CASSPASAIRGDTQYF. Filled out from reference TRBV19 and TRBJ2-3, the complete variable domain reads DGGITQSPKYLFRKEGQNVTLSCEQNLNHDAMYWYRQDPGQGLRLIYYSQIVNDFQKGDIAEGYSVSREKKESFPLTVTSAQKNPTAFYLCASSPASAIRGDTQYFGPGTRLTVL.

The chain uses TRBV10-3 and TRBJ2-7, with D perhaps TRBD1 (5 bases). The germline V gene has CDR1 ENHRY and CDR2 SYGVKD. The V end was cut by 0 bases, the J end by 6 bases, with 9 bases between. The CDR3 sequence is 13 residues long. The CDR3 loop reads CAISESLGLEQYF. The CDR3 DNA is TGTGCCATCAGTGAGTCTTTGGGGCTCGAGCAGTACTTC.

The chain links TRBV7-2 to TRBJ2-5; D not certain. Trimming removed 4 bases from V and 7 bases from J, with 10 bases in between. CDR3 size: 12 residues. CDR1 is SGHTA, CDR2 FQGNSA, per germline. CDR3 sequence reads: CASSSDFGTQYF. The CDR3 nucleotides are TGTGCCAGCAGCTCAGACTTTGGGACCCAGTACTTC.

V and J are TRBV19 and TRBJ1-2; tentatively, D is TRBD1 (6 bases). The CDR3 spans 14 residues. Germline CDR1 reads LNHDA; CDR2 reads SQIVND (reference sequence). The germline V and J ends were trimmed by 3 bases and 11 bases, with 19 bases remaining between them. The CDR3 reads CASSMDRTVRRYTF. The DNA for the CDR3 is TGTGCCAGTAGTATGGATAGGACAGTCCGAAGATACACCTTC.

CDR3 nucleotides: TGCGCCAGCAGCTTGGACTGGACAGGGGGTAGTGAGACCCAGTACTTC. Its protein is CASSLDWTGGSETQYF. V usage is TRBV5-1 and J usage is TRBJ2-5; 10 bases agree with TRBD1. The CDR3 runs 16 residues. V was pared by 0 bases and J by 5 bases, with 7 bases of the junction left unmatched. The germline CDR1 and CDR2 sequences are SGHRS and YFSETQ.

The gene calls are TRBV24-1 and TRBJ2-3; 11 bases fit TRBD2. Germline V gene data show CDR1 as KGHDR and CDR2 as SFDVKD. The ends lost 5 bases at V and 3 bases at J; junction bases unmatched: 3. The CDR3 consists of 15 residues. The CDR3 DNA reads as TGTGCCACCAGTGGAACTAGCGGGAGTACAGATACGCAGTATTTT. Translated: CATSGTSGSTDTQYF.

The gene calls are TRBV10-1 and TRBJ2-1; 14 positions match TRBD2. V lost 5 bases and J lost 2; bases outside the gene matches: 8. The CDR3 extends over 18 amino acids. The V gene's germline CDR1 is WNHNN and CDR2 SYGVQD (reference sequence). The CDR3 here is CASSPEGLAGVTYNEQFF. Here the CDR3 DNA reads TGCGCCAGCAGTCCCGAGGGACTAGCGGGAGTAACCTACAATGAGCAGTTCTTC.

V is TRBV7-6 and J is TRBJ1-2; tentative D call: TRBD1 (6 bases). This CDR3 contains 13 residues. Trimming removed 3 bases at V and 8 bases at J, with 13 bases between. The V gene's germline CDR1 is SGHVS and CDR2 FNYEAQ. CDR3 protein: CASSFGTGTGYTF. The CDR3 DNA reads as TGTGCCAGCAGCTTCGGAACAGGGACAGGCTACACCTTC. Drawing the rest from reference TRBV7-6 and TRBJ1-2, the complete variable domain is GAGVSQSPRYKVTKRGQDVALRCDPISGHVSLYWYRQALGQGPEFLTYFNYEAQQDKSGLPNDRFSAERPEGSISTLTIQRTEQRDSAMYRCASSFGTGTGYTFGSGTRLTVV.

This clone was seen a single time. The chain recombines TRBV4-3 with TRBJ1-6, with 7 bases fitting TRBD1. The germline V gene has CDR1 LGHNA and CDR2 YSLEER. The CDR3 extends over 16 amino acids. V shed 3 bases, J shed 7 bases, and the junction held 9 bases outside the gene matches. The CDR3 DNA sequence: TGCGCCAGCAGCCATTTCGCAGGACAGGAAAATTCACCCCTCCACTTT. Its translation: CASSHFAGQENSPLHF.

The rearrangement joins TRBV5-6 to TRBJ1-1, with TRBD1 identical over 11 bases. CDR3 size: 15 residues. Germline V CDR1 and CDR2: SGHDT, YYEEEE. The ends lost 3 bases at V and 4 bases at J; junction bases unmatched: 5. The CDR3 loop reads CASSWGGTGGTEAFF. CDR3 nucleotide sequence: TGTGCCAGCAGCTGGGGTGGGACAGGGGGCACTGAAGCTTTCTTT.

J is TRBJ1-1 and V is TRBV9; maybe TRBD1 (5 bases). From germline, CDR1 is SGDLS and CDR2 YYNGEE. The CDR3 totals 12 residues. Trimming removed 7 bases at V and 2 bases at J, with 9 bases between. CDR3 DNA sequence: TGTGCCAGCGACAGAAGTAACACTGAAGCTTTCTTT. This sequence encodes CASDRSNTEAFF.

This rearrangement joins TRBV7-9 to TRBJ2-6; D uncertain. The CDR3 loop spans 17 amino acids. From germline, CDR1 is SEHNR and CDR2 FQNEAQ (reference sequence). Deletions cut 10 bases from V and 0 bases from J, with 19 bases between. In nucleotides, the CDR3 is TGTGCCACCCGAGGTGTGACCGCCAGCTCTGGGGCCAACGTCCTGACTTTC. It yields the protein CATRGVTASSGANVLTF.

This clone was detected only a few times. The CDR3 spells CASSVGPGIISEKLFF. The CDR3 nucleotides are TGTGCCAGCAGCGTAGGGCCAGGGATTATATCTGAAAAACTGTTTTTT. The chain carries TRBV9 and TRBJ1-4; a possible D gene is TRBD1 (5 bases). The CDR3 length is 16 residues. The V gene lost 0 bases and the J gene lost 7 bases, with 16 bases spanning the gap. The germline gives CDR1 SGDLS, CDR2 YYNGEE.

The V call is TRBV18, the J call TRBJ2-5; D not resolved. This CDR3 region has 14 residues. Looked up from germline, CDR1 is KGHSH and CDR2 is LQKENI. V lost 2 bases to trimming and J lost 3 bases, with 10 bases between them. The CDR3 reads CASSPEPTKETQYF. DNA of the CDR3: TGTGCCAGCTCACCAGAGCCCACGAAAGAGACCCAGTACTTC.

The V and J genes are TRBV29-1 and TRBJ1-1; 9 bases agree with TRBD1. The length of the CDR3 is 12 residues. Germline CDR1 SQVTM, CDR2 ANQGSEA. Trimming cost V 7 bases and J 1 base; bases outside gene matches: 1. The CDR3 is CSADRGNTEAFF. The CDR3 DNA reads TGCAGCGCGGACAGGGGGAACACTGAAGCTTTCTTT.

The V call is TRBV29-1, the J call TRBJ1-4, with TRBD1 as a possible D gene (5 bases). Per germline, CDR1 SQVTM and CDR2 ANQGSEA. Trimming pared 6 bases from V and 4 bases from J, leaving 15 bases between. CDR3 length: 14 residues. Here the CDR3 DNA reads TGCAGCGTCTTGGGGGGGGGTCTTAATGAAAAACTGTTTTTT. It translates to CSVLGGGLNEKLFF.

J is TRBJ2-5 and V is TRBV5-1, with TRBD1 matching over 9 bases. The junction had 9 bases not matched to a gene; V was cut back by 0 bases and J by 6 bases. The CDR3 is 16 amino acids. The germline gives CDR1 SGHRS, CDR2 YFSETQ. CDR3 sequence reads: CASSLGDTGGGKTQYF. CDR3 in DNA: TGCGCCAGCAGCTTGGGGGACACAGGGGGCGGGAAGACCCAGTACTTC.

The V gene is TRBV2, the J gene TRBJ1-1; 12 bases line up with TRBD1. This CDR3 is 14 amino acids long. CDR1 and CDR2 (germline): SNHLY, FYNNEI. Germline trimming cut 6 bases from V and 8 bases from J; bases unmatched to any gene: 7. The CDR3 sequence is CASRGTGGSTEAFF. CDR3 DNA: TGTGCCAGCAGAGGGACAGGGGGCTCCACAGAAGCTTTCTTT.

V usage is TRBV5-5 and J usage is TRBJ1-2; TRBD1 is a possible D gene (6 bases). Germline CDR1 is SGHKS and CDR2 is YYEKEE (reference sequence). Trimming took off 0 bases at V and 2 bases at J, with 8 bases between the two ends. CDR3 size: 14 residues. The CDR3 protein is CASSLAGENYGYTF. Here the CDR3 DNA reads TGTGCCAGCAGCTTGGCAGGGGAAAACTATGGCTACACCTTC.

The chain links TRBV5-4 to TRBJ2-7, with 9 bases lining up with TRBD2. The junction had 4 bases not matched to a gene; V was cut back by 0 bases and J by 0 bases. The CDR3 sequence is 16 residues long. Germline CDR1 reads SGHNT; CDR2 reads YYREEE (reference sequence). CDR3 sequence: CASSLGSSGGSYEQYF. In DNA, the CDR3 is TGTGCCAGCAGCTTGGGGAGTAGCGGGGGCTCCTACGAGCAGTACTTC. The complete variable domain, with remaining parts taken from reference TRBV5-4 and TRBJ2-7, reads ETGVTQSPTHLIKTRGQQVTLRCSSQSGHNTVSWYQQALGQGPQFIFQYYREEENGRGNFPPRFSGLQFPNYSSELNVNALELDDSALYLCASSLGSSGGSYEQYFGPGTRLTVT.